One and the same sample provided the 15 T cell receptor beta chains below, sequenced in a study of T-cell reconstitution after alpha-beta-depleted transplantation in children. TCRbeta library preparation incorporated unique molecular identifiers. TCRdb independently ran MiXCR on the PCR reads; one entry per CDR3 protein. The data show some 830,000 distinct CDR3 sequences, approximately 15% seen once. Sequenced here: PBMCs, mostly from graft donor cells, sampled 360 days after TCRalphabeta/CD19-depleted stem cell transplant. The receptors come from a male patient between 5 and 17 years old who had a stem cell transplant for acute lymphoblastic leukemia, so the T cells may come from the graft donor.

The V gene is TRBV20-1, the J gene TRBJ2-5; TRBD1 might be the D (5 bases). Trimming stripped 5 bases from V and 1 base from J, with 11 bases between. Germline V gene data show CDR1 as DFQATT and CDR2 as SNEGSKA (reference sequence). The length of the CDR3 is 13 residues. The CDR3 DNA follows: TGCAGTGCTCAAGGGGCCGTCCAAGAGACCCAGTACTTC. Protein: CSAQGAVQETQYF.

The chain couples TRBV20-1 to TRBJ2-7; 14 bases line up with TRBD2. Trimming at V came to 0 bases and at J to 4 bases, leaving 5 bases not matched to a gene. There are 16 residues in the CDR3. CDR1 and CDR2 from the germline V gene are DFQATT and SNEGSKA (reference sequence). CDR3 sequence: CSAREPGLAGEYEQYF. The CDR3 nucleotides are TGCAGTGCTAGAGAACCGGGACTAGCGGGAGAGTACGAGCAGTACTTC.

The CDR3 sequence: CASSTDSGGDGTQYF. DNA of the CDR3: TGTGCCAGCAGCACGGACAGCGGGGGAGATGGTACGCAGTATTTT. The V gene is TRBV9, the J gene TRBJ2-3, with 8 nucleotides matching TRBD2. J was trimmed by 8 bases and V by 4 bases; bases with no gene match: 12. This CDR3 spans 15 amino acids. Germline loops: CDR1 SGDLS, CDR2 YYNGEE.

The V gene is TRBV19, the J gene TRBJ2-1; 12 nucleotides align to TRBD2. Trimming at V came to 3 bases and at J to 8 bases, leaving 8 bases not matched to a gene. This CDR3 comprises 16 residues. Looked up from germline, CDR1 is LNHDA and CDR2 is SQIVND (reference sequence). DNA for the CDR3: TGTGCCAGTAGTATGTCTTCGAGACTAGCGGGAGATGAGCAGTTCTTC. Encoded protein: CASSMSSRLAGDEQFF. The whole variable domain, filled in from reference TRBV19 and TRBJ2-1, reads DGGITQSPKYLFRKEGQNVTLSCEQNLNHDAMYWYRQDPGQGLRLIYYSQIVNDFQKGDIAEGYSVSREKKESFPLTVTSAQKNPTAFYLCASSMSSRLAGDEQFFGPGTRLTVL.

This clonotype was picked up a small number of times. The genes are TRBV14 and TRBJ2-5, with a possible D match to TRBD1 (5 bases). Trimming took 0 bases from V and 3 from J, leaving 14 bases between them. The CDR3 contains 16 residues. Germline assignment: CDR1 SGHDN and CDR2 FVKESK. The CDR3 coding sequence is TGTGCCAGCAGCCAAGATGGATTCAGGGTTAAAGAGACCCAGTACTTC. Its translation is CASSQDGFRVKETQYF. The full variable domain, completed using reference TRBV14 and TRBJ2-5, is EAGVTQFPSHSVIEKGQTVTLRCDPISGHDNLYWYRRVMGKEIKFLLHFVKESKQDESGMPNNRFLAERTGGTYSTLKVQPAELEDSGVYFCASSQDGFRVKETQYFGPGTRLLVL.

The CDR3 spells CASSLSLTHEAFF. The CDR3 coding sequence is TGTGCCAGCAGTTTATCCCTTACCCACGAAGCTTTCTTT. V and J are TRBV12-3 or TRBV12-4 and TRBJ1-1, with no clear D. CDR3 size: 13 residues. V was trimmed by 2 bases and J by 8 bases, leaving 12 bases between them.

This clonotype was counted a few times. CDR3 DNA sequence: TGCGCCAGCAGCCGCCTAAGGATCGAGACGCAGTACTTC. Translated, it gives CASSRLRIETQYF. The chain links TRBV4-1 to TRBJ2-7, with no clear D. This CDR3 comprises 13 residues. V lost 4 bases and J 9 bases, leaving 16 bases between the germline ends. CDR1 and CDR2 from the germline V gene are MGHRA and YSYEKL.

This clonotype was recorded a few times. The chain is built from TRBV5-1 and TRBJ2-5; tentatively, D is TRBD1 or TRBD2 (5 bases each). Looked up from germline, CDR1 is SGHRS and CDR2 is YFSETQ. CDR3 size: 16 residues. V lost 4 bases and J 3 bases, leaving 19 bases between the germline ends. The CDR3 protein is CASSTGPPVVEETQYF. Here the CDR3 DNA reads TGCGCCAGCAGCACGGGACCCCCTGTCGTGGAAGAGACCCAGTACTTC.

This clonotype came up a few times. The chain has TRBV7-2 and TRBJ2-2, with 12 bases matching TRBD2. Losses at the gene ends were 5 bases for V and 4 bases for J; bases not matched to a gene: 5. CDR1 is SGHTA, CDR2 FQGNSA, per germline. The CDR3 runs to 16 residues. CDR3 sequence reads: CASSRLAGVSTGELFF. The DNA for the CDR3 is TGTGCCAGCAGCCGACTAGCGGGAGTCAGCACCGGGGAGCTGTTTTTT.

The V gene is TRBV7-9, the J gene TRBJ2-7, with 11 bases fitting TRBD2. The CDR3 runs to 15 residues. CDR1 is SEHNR, CDR2 FQNEAQ, per germline (reference sequence). The J segment lost 7 bases and the V segment lost 5 bases, leaving 10 bases of the junction unmatched. The CDR3 region has the DNA TGTGCCAGCAGCCCGATAGCGGGAGGGCCGGGGGAGCAGTACTTC. It codes for CASSPIAGGPGEQYF.

V gene TRBV7-9 combines with J gene TRBJ1-2; weak D call: TRBD1 (6 bases). Germline V CDR1 and CDR2: SEHNR, FQNEAQ (reference sequence). The V and J ends lost 3 bases and 3 bases respectively, with 11 bases between them. The CDR3 extends over 14 amino acids. The CDR3 bases are TGTGCCAGCAGCTTTTATAGGGGGGACTATGGCTACACCTTC. Amino acid sequence: CASSFYRGDYGYTF.

The CDR3 spells CASSLGTSKGDEQFF. The CDR3 bases are TGTGCCAGCAGCCTCGGGACTAGTAAAGGGGATGAGCAGTTCTTC. This chain links TRBV9 with TRBJ2-1, with 8 bases matching TRBD2. After removal of 4 bases from V and 8 bases from J, the junction contained 11 bases not matched to a gene. This CDR3 spans 15 amino acids. Germline-derived CDR1 and CDR2 are SGDLS and YYNGEE.

As regards this clonotype: The CDR3 does not end in the conserved phenylalanine or tryptophan, so this is likely a read error. The chain employs TRBV7-9 and TRBJ1-1, with unresolved D. Germline CDR1 SEHNR, CDR2 FQNEAQ (reference sequence). V lost 8 bases and J 8 bases, leaving 15 bases between the germline ends. This CDR3 comprises 12 residues. CDR3 nucleotides: TGTGCCAGCGCAAGAGAAGGCAGGGAAGCTTTCTGT. This gives the protein CASAREGREAFC.

This clonotype has ten or more counts. The chain recombines TRBV23-1 with TRBJ2-1; TRBD2 aligns across 7 bases. TRBV23-1 is identified as an open reading frame with a role that is uncertain. J lost 9 bases, V lost 10 bases, and 9 bases had no gene match. This CDR3 has 12 residues. In DNA form, the CDR3 reads TGCGCCACCGCTAGACTAGCAGCTGAGCAGTTCTTC. It specifies CATARLAAEQFF.

In this sample, this clonotype turned up many times. An end of the junction does not agree with germline; a read error may underlie this. The chain uses TRBV5-1 and TRBJ2-3; 11 positions agree with TRBD2. CDR1 and CDR2 (germline): SGHRS, YFSETQ. CDR3 length equals 14 residues. In DNA form, the CDR3 reads TGTGCCAGCAGTTTAGGGACTAGCGGAGATACGCAGTATTTT. It specifies CASSLGTSGDTQYF.